The 18 T cell receptor beta chains below all came from one sample that was sequenced in a study of regulatory T cells in long-lasting Graves disease. In building TCR beta libraries, iRepertoire HTBI primers were used together with Arm-PCR of CDR3 regions. TCRdb re-derived calls from the multiplex PCR reads in MiXCR, one entry per CDR3 protein. The sample lists 500,000 to 800,000 distinct CDR3 sequences; about 32% were seen once. Specified time point: persistent/refractory GD, antithyroid drugs over 5 years with positive TRAb. Following extraction of RNA from PBMCs, that RNA was used to make the TCR library. Sample: peripheral blood mononuclear cells (PBMCs), taken when the disease was refractory, from a patient treated with antithyroid drugs. The receptors derive from a female donor with Graves disease.

The chain carries TRBV13 and TRBJ2-5; TRBD1 matches 9 bases. The CDR3 extends over 17 amino acids. Germline V gene lookup returns CDR1 PRHDT and CDR2 FYEKMQ (reference sequence). With V trimmed by 3 bases and J by 2 bases, 10 bases remained unmatched. Here the CDR3 reads CASSFRDRDGAQETQYF. DNA for the CDR3: TGTGCCAGCAGCTTCCGGGACAGGGATGGCGCACAAGAGACCCAGTACTTC.

Only a few counts were recorded for this clonotype. The chain uses TRBV20-1 and TRBJ1-4; 8 nucleotides align to TRBD1. Germline CDR1 is DFQATT and CDR2 is SNEGSKA (reference sequence). The CDR3 has 16 residues. V lost 1 base, J lost 7 bases, and 11 bases stayed unmatched. CDR3 sequence (DNA): TGCAGTGCTAGAGGATGGACAGGGTCTGCGGGTGAAAAACTGTTTTTT. Its protein is CSARGWTGSAGEKLFF.

This clonotype was recorded at least ten times. The chain couples TRBV11-1 to TRBJ2-7; D ambiguous. The CDR3 extends over 12 amino acids. V was clipped by 6 bases and J by 5 bases, with 11 bases between them. Germline CDR1 reads SGHAT; CDR2 reads FQDESV (reference sequence). The DNA for the CDR3 is TGTGCCAGCAGGCAGACAATCGACGAGCAGTACTTC. Its translation is CASRQTIDEQYF.

V usage is TRBV5-1 and J usage is TRBJ1-3; 8 nucleotides align to TRBD1. This CDR3 spans 13 amino acids. Germline-derived CDR1 and CDR2 are SGHRS and YFSETQ. After removal of 2 bases from V and 10 bases from J, the junction contained 5 bases not matched to a gene. CDR3 coding DNA: TGCGCCAGCAGCTTTACAGGGGGAAGGACCATATATTTT. Protein product: CASSFTGGRTIYF.

The V and J genes are TRBV4-1 and TRBJ1-5; 9 bases agree with TRBD1. The CDR3 is made up of 14 amino acids. V lost 2 bases and J lost 8; bases outside the gene matches: 4. CDR1 and CDR2 from the germline V gene are MGHRA and YSYEKL. CDR3 nucleotides: TGCGCCAGCAGCCAAACAGGGGGCGGGGAGCCCCAGCATTTT. Protein sequence: CASSQTGGGEPQHF.

Many counts were recorded for this clonotype. The chain uses TRBV12-3 or TRBV12-4 and TRBJ1-5; D is uncertain. The CDR3 consists of 14 residues. V lost 5 bases, J lost 6 bases, and 14 bases lay in between. CDR3 protein: CASSLGPQSQPQHF. CDR3 DNA: TGTGCCAGCAGTCTCGGCCCTCAGAGTCAGCCCCAGCATTTT.

As to this clonotype: A far bigger clonotype differs at one base, so this is likely a read error. V and J are TRBV12-3 or TRBV12-4 and TRBJ2-5; D is unresolved. This CDR3 comprises 12 residues. Trimming pared 6 bases from V and 5 bases from J, leaving 10 bases between. DNA of the CDR3: TGTGCCAGCAGGGGCAGCCGGGAGACCCAGTACTTC. Its translation is CASRGSRETQYF.

As to this clonotype: The junction and the germline gene differ at one end; a read error may be behind it. CDR3 sequence reads: CATSVMAGGQDGYTF. The CDR3 nucleotides are TGTGCCACCAGTGTTATGGCAGGGGGACAGGATGGCTACACCTTC. The V call is TRBV10-3, the J call TRBJ1-2; the match to TRBD1 covers 8 bases. Germline CDR1 ENHRY, CDR2 SYGVKD. This CDR3 is 15 amino acids long.

This clonotype was counted at least ten times. The chain carries TRBV11-2 and TRBJ1-1, with unresolved D. The CDR3 is 12 amino acids. Trimming shortened V by 5 bases and J by 3 bases, and 7 bases separated the two germline ends. Looked up from germline, CDR1 is SGHAT and CDR2 is FQNNGV. The CDR3 bases are TGTGCCAGCAGCGTGAGCCACACTGAAGCTTTCTTT. This encodes CASSVSHTEAFF.

This clonotype was observed a handful of times. The V and J genes are TRBV25-1 and TRBJ2-5, with D perhaps matching TRBD1 (6 bases). The CDR3 sequence is 14 residues long. Trimming removed 4 bases at V and 5 bases at J, with 14 bases between. Per germline, CDR1 MGHDK and CDR2 SYGVNS. CDR3 coding DNA: TGTGCCAGCAGTGCCCGACTGAGGGGGGAGACCCAGTACTTC. The encoded protein is CASSARLRGETQYF.

There are many counts of this clonotype. The junction departs from germline at one end; a sequencing error may be responsible. The J gene is TRBJ2-7, the V gene TRBV19, with D possibly being TRBD1 (5 bases). CDR1 and CDR2 from the germline V gene are LNHDA and SQIVND (reference sequence). The CDR3 is 13 residues long. The CDR3 sequence: CASSIQGGYEQYF. CDR3 nucleotides: TGTGCCAGCAGTATCCAGGGTGGTTACGAGCAGTACTTC.

The J gene is TRBJ2-5, the V gene TRBV27; either TRBD1 or TRBD2 may fit D (6 bases each). The CDR3 runs to 16 residues. In germline, CDR1 is MNHEY, CDR2 SMNVEV (reference sequence). V lost 5 bases and J 5 bases, leaving 21 bases between the germline ends. Here the CDR3 DNA reads TGTGCCAGCAGTCCTCCCGTAGGGGGGAAAGGGGAGACCCAGTACTTC. Its protein product is CASSPPVGGKGETQYF.

This clonotype appeared many times. The chain carries TRBV12-3 or TRBV12-4 and TRBJ1-5, with D possibly TRBD1 on 6 matching bases. The CDR3 is 15 residues long. V gave up 6 bases and J gave up 9 bases, with 21 bases separating them. CDR3 in DNA: TGTGCCAGCAGCCGCTCCGGGACAAAAGTTGGGCCCCAGCATTTT. It specifies CASSRSGTKVGPQHF.

The chain joins TRBV27 to TRBJ2-4; D perhaps matches TRBD1 (5 bases). Germline CDR1 reads MNHEY; CDR2 reads SMNVEV (reference sequence). V gave up 6 bases and J gave up 6 bases, with 21 bases separating them. The CDR3 runs 16 residues. Here the CDR3 DNA reads TGTGCCAGCAGCTCAAGTCGTGGGGCCCTACTAAACATTCAGTACTTC. Translated: CASSSSRGALLNIQYF.

This chain links TRBV6-9 with TRBJ1-2; TRBD1 agrees at 7 bases. Germline V gene sequence: CDR1 MNHGY, CDR2 SVAAGI. The CDR3 runs 15 residues. The trim removed 3 bases at V and 7 bases at J, leaving 11 bases unmatched. The CDR3 DNA reads as TGTGCCAGCAGTTACTCTGACAGGGACGGGTTTGGCTACACCTTC. It is translated as CASSYSDRDGFGYTF.

The J gene is TRBJ2-5, the V gene TRBV7-9; D is undetermined. Germline loops: CDR1 SEHNR, CDR2 FQNEAQ (reference sequence). The V end lost 3 bases, the J end lost 5 bases, and 22 bases lay between the germline ends. The CDR3 contains 17 residues. CDR3 in amino acids: CASSFFGLSRQLETQYF. CDR3 coding DNA: TGTGCCAGCAGCTTTTTTGGATTGTCACGGCAATTGGAGACCCAGTACTTC.

A note on this clonotype: A much bigger clone sits one base away, suggesting this may be a read error. The CDR3 carries no conserved terminal phenylalanine or tryptophan, so it likely arises from a read error. This rearrangement joins TRBV6-1 to TRBJ1-2, with TRBD1 matching over 8 bases. Germline V CDR1 and CDR2: MNHNS, SASEGT. With V trimmed by 10 bases and J by 2 bases, 3 bases remained unmatched. This CDR3 is built from 12 residues. CDR3 nucleotides: TGTGCCAACGGGGACAGGAACTATGGCTACACCTCC. Translating gives CANGDRNYGYTS.

CDR3 sequence: CASSLGAGPYYGYTF. The CDR3 region has the DNA TGTGCCAGCAGCTTAGGGGCAGGCCCCTACTATGGCTACACCTTC. V usage is TRBV7-6 and J usage is TRBJ1-2; D uncertain. Trimming shortened V by 1 base and J by 3 bases, and 12 bases separated the two germline ends. Germline CDR1 SGHVS, CDR2 FNYEAQ. CDR3 size: 15 residues.